This TCR beta chain was obtained from a study of shared T cell receptors in the human thymus. The CDR3 is 14 amino acids. V lost 5 bases and J 2 bases, leaving 12 bases between the germline ends. Germline V CDR1 and CDR2: SEHNR, FQNEAQ (reference sequence). The protocol was immunoSEQ multiplex PCR, while the TCRdb copy is restricted to in-frame clones and leaves out a portion. The top ten clones hold around 0.01% of a sample with 650,000 to 950,000 clones, 75% to 90% of them seen once. These same data were also listed under a study on human thymus T cells. According to that study: Donors were healthy Finnish infants having corrective surgery for congenital heart defects. Resections removed during corrective heart surgery provided the thymus tissue used. Seemingly biased V and J gene usage marked thymic and blood repertoires. Overlap was high between thymic repertoires from unrelated individuals, as reported in related research.

The rearrangement links TRBV7-9 to TRBJ2-5; D is possibly TRBD1 (5 bases). The origin of this receptor is a girl under three years old with a congenital heart defect. Sequenced: thymocytes. The CDR3 is CASSPPDSQETQYF. CDR3 nucleotides: TGTGCCAGCAGCCCGCCCGACAGTCAAGAGACCCAGTACTTC.